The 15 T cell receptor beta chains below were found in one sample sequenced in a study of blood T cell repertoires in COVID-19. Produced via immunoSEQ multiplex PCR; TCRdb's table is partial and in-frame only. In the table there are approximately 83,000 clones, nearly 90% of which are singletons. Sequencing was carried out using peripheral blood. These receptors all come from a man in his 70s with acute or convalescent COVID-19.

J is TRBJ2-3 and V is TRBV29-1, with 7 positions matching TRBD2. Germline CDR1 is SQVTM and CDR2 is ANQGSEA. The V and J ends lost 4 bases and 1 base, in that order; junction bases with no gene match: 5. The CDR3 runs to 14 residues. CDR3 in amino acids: CSVARGSGTDTQYF. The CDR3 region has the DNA TGCAGCGTTGCGCGGGGGAGCGGCACAGATACGCAGTATTTT.

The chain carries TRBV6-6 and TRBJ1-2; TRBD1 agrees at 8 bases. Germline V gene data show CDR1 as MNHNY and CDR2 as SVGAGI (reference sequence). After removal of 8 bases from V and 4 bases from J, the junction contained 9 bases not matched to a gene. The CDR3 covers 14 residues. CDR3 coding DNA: TGTGCCAGCGGACCACAGGGGGAGGGCTATGGCTACACCTTC. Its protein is CASGPQGEGYGYTF.

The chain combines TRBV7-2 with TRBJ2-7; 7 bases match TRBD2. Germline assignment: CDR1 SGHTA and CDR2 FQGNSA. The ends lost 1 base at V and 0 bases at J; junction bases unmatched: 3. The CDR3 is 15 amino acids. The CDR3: CASSLEAGSSYEQYF. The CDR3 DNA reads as TGTGCCAGCAGCTTAGAAGCGGGGAGCTCCTACGAGCAGTACTTC.

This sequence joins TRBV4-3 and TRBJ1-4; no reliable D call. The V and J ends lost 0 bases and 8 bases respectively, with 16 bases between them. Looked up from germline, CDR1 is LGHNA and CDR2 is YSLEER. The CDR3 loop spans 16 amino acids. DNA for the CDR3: TGCGCCAGCAGCCAAGATGTCAATGTCGGAGGGGAAAAACTGTTTTTT. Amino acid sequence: CASSQDVNVGGEKLFF.

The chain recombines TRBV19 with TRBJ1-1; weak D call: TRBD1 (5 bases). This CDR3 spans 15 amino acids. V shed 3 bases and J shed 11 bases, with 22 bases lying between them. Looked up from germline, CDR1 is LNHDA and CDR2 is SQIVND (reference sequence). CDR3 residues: CASSMGGAWGAVAFF. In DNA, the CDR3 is TGTGCCAGTAGTATGGGAGGGGCCTGGGGAGCAGTGGCTTTCTTT.

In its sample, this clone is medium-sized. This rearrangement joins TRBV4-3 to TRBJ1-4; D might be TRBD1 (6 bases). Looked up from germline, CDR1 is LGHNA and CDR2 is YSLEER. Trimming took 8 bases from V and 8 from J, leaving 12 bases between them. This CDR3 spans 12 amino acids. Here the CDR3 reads CASAGADEKLFF. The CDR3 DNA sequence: TGCGCCAGCGCGGGGGCGGACGAAAAACTGTTTTTT.

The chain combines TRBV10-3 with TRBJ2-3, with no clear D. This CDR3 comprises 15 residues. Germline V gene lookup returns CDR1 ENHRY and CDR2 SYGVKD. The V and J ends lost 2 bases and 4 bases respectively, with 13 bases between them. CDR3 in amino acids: CAISERVVSADTQYF. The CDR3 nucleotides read TGTGCCATCAGTGAGCGGGTGGTGAGCGCAGATACGCAGTATTTT.

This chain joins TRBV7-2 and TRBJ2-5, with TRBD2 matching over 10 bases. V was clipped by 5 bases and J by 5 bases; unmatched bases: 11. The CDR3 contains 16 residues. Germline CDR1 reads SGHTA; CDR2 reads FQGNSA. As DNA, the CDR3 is TGTGCCAGCAGCCCAGGACTAGCGGTCGAGCGGGAGACCCAGTACTTC. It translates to CASSPGLAVERETQYF.

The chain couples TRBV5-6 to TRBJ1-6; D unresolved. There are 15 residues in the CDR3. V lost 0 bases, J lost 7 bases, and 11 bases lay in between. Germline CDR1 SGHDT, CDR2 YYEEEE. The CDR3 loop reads CASSLAWVANSPLHF. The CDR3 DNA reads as TGTGCCAGCAGCTTGGCTTGGGTAGCGAATTCACCCCTCCACTTT. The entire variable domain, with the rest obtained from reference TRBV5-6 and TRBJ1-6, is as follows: DAGVTQSPTHLIKTRGQQVTLRCSPKSGHDTVSWYQQALGQGPQFIFQYYEEEERQRGNFPDRFSGHQFPNYSSELNVNALLLGDSALYLCASSLAWVANSPLHFGNGTRLTVT.

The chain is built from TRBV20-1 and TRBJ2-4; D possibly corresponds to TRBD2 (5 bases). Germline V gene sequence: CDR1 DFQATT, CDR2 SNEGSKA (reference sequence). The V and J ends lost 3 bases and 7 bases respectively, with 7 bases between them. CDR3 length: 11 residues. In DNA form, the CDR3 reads TGCAGTGCTAGGGGCGGGAACATTCAGTACTTC. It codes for CSARGGNIQYF.

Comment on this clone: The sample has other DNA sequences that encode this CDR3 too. The CDR3 is CASSLTGDTGELFF. CDR3 in DNA: TGCGCCAGCAGCCTCACGGGGGACACCGGGGAGCTGTTTTTT. The gene calls are TRBV5-1 and TRBJ2-2; maybe TRBD2 (6 bases). V gave up 4 bases and J gave up 3 bases, with 10 bases separating them. Germline V lookup: CDR1 SGHRS, CDR2 YFSETQ. The length of the CDR3 is 14 residues.

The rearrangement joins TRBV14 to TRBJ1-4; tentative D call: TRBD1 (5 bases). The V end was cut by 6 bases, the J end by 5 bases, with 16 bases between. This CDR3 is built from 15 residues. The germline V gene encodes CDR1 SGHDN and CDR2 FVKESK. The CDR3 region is CASSTRDSWNEKLFF. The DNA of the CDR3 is TGTGCCAGCAGTACCCGCGACAGTTGGAATGAAAAACTGTTTTTT. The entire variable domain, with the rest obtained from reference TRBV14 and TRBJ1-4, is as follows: EAGVTQFPSHSVIEKGQTVTLRCDPISGHDNLYWYRRVMGKEIKFLLHFVKESKQDESGMPNNRFLAERTGGTYSTLKVQPAELEDSGVYFCASSTRDSWNEKLFFGSGTQLSVL.

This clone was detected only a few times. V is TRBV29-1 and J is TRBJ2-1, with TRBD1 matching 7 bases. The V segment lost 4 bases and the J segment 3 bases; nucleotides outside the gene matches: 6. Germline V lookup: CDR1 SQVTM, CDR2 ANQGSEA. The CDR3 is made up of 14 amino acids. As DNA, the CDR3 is TGCAGCGTTGGCCAGGGACAGAACTACAATGAGCAGTTCTTC. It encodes CSVGQGQNYNEQFF.

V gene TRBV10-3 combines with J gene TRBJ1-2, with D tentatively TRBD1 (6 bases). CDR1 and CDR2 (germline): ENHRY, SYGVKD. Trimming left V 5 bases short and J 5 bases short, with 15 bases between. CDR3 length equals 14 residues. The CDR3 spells CAISPWQGKYGYTF. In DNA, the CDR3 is TGTGCCATCAGTCCATGGCAGGGGAAATATGGCTACACCTTC.

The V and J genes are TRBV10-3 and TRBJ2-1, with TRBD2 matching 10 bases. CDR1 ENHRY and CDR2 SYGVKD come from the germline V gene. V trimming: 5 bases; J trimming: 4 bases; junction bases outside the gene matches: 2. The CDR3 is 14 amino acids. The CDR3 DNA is TGTGCCATCAGTCGGACTAGCGGTTACAATGAGCAGTTCTTC. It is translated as CAISRTSGYNEQFF.